The rows below give T cell receptor beta chains drawn from one sample of a study of blood T cell repertoires in COVID-19. The data were produced by immunoSEQ multiplex PCR, yet TCRdb's version contains in-frame clones alone and is incomplete. The sample consists of about 200,000 clones, 88% of them appearing once. Sequences were obtained from peripheral blood. The receptors here all came from a man between 50 and 59 years old with COVID-19, enrolled during active disease. Each CDR3 is given with its conserved first and last residue.

j_call: TRBJ1-4; v_call: TRBV28; cdr3_aa: CASSSVNEKLFF
j_call: TRBJ2-7; v_call: TRBV10-3; cdr3_aa: CATGRDIAYEQYF
j_call: TRBJ2-2; v_call: TRBV29-1; cdr3_aa: CSATRTGLTGELFF
j_call: TRBJ2-1; v_call: TRBV30; cdr3_aa: CAWTPLGGSYNEQFF
j_call: TRBJ1-2; v_call: TRBV10-3; cdr3_aa: CAISAQGENYGYTF
j_call: TRBJ1-6; v_call: TRBV11-2; cdr3_aa: CASSPMDSLSYNSPLHF
j_call: TRBJ2-2; v_call: TRBV5-1; cdr3_aa: CASSLGTGGNTGELFF
j_call: TRBJ2-7; v_call: TRBV4-2; cdr3_aa: CASSQGLAYDEQYF
j_call: TRBJ2-6; v_call: TRBV27; cdr3_aa: CASSTPGQGAFGANVLTF
j_call: TRBJ2-7; v_call: TRBV2; cdr3_aa: CASFFSRDSYEQYF
j_call: TRBJ1-1; v_call: TRBV29-1; cdr3_aa: CSVEESGGTEAFF
j_call: TRBJ1-1; v_call: TRBV19; cdr3_aa: CASSAGVWTEAFF
j_call: TRBJ1-1; v_call: TRBV4-1; cdr3_aa: CASSQELSQSVTEAFF
j_call: TRBJ2-1; v_call: TRBV19; cdr3_aa: CASSIWGGPEQFF
j_call: TRBJ1-2; v_call: TRBV7-8; cdr3_aa: CASSLSRQTNYGYTF
j_call: TRBJ1-5; v_call: TRBV3-1/TRBV3-2; cdr3_aa: CASRETPYSNQPQHF
j_call: TRBJ2-1; v_call: TRBV7-8; cdr3_aa: CASSLELWRARGNEQFF
j_call: TRBJ2-6; v_call: TRBV30; cdr3_aa: CAWSVLGAGGANVLTF
j_call: TRBJ1-3; v_call: TRBV7-2; cdr3_aa: CASSRGQTSSGNTIYF
j_call: TRBJ2-1; v_call: TRBV18; cdr3_aa: CASSPSGGAGNEQFF
j_call: TRBJ2-4; v_call: TRBV7-8; cdr3_aa: CASSLGVTRGGNIQYF
j_call: TRBJ2-3; v_call: TRBV6-6; cdr3_aa: CASSYDFVQGTDTQYF
j_call: TRBJ2-7; v_call: TRBV15; cdr3_aa: CATSRGDRHSYEQYF
j_call: TRBJ2-5; v_call: TRBV5-1; cdr3_aa: CASTTGRTEETQYF
j_call: TRBJ2-2; v_call: TRBV13; cdr3_aa: CASSFANTGELFF
j_call: TRBJ2-5; v_call: TRBV27; cdr3_aa: CASSLWGTGEETQYF
j_call: TRBJ1-6; v_call: TRBV18; cdr3_aa: CASSPGSIRSSYNSPLHF
j_call: TRBJ2-7; v_call: TRBV9; cdr3_aa: CASSVAAGYEQYF
j_call: TRBJ2-1; v_call: TRBV5-1; cdr3_aa: CASSFLRTGDEQFF
j_call: TRBJ2-5; v_call: TRBV6-5; cdr3_aa: CASLAESRAQYF
j_call: TRBJ2-5; v_call: TRBV29-1; cdr3_aa: CSVPVGGPLAETQYF
j_call: TRBJ2-7; v_call: TRBV7-2; cdr3_aa: CASSLSGGSGSYEQYF
j_call: TRBJ1-4; v_call: TRBV24-1; cdr3_aa: CATSGGGSGEKLFF
j_call: TRBJ2-5; v_call: TRBV27; cdr3_aa: CTSSLGTAGETQYF
j_call: TRBJ1-1; v_call: TRBV9; cdr3_aa: CASSVVPGTGMNTEAFF